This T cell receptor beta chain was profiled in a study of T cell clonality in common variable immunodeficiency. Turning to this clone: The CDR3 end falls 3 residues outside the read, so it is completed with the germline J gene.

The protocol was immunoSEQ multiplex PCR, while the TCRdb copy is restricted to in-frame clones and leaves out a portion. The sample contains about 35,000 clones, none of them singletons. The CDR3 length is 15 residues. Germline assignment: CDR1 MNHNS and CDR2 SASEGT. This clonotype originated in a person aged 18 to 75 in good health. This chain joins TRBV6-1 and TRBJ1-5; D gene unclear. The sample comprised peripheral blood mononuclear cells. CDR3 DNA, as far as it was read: TGTGCCAGCAGTGGACTAGCGGGAGGCACAGATCCC. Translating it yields CASSGLAGGTDP. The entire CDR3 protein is CASSGLAGGTDPQHF.